This TCR beta chain emerged from a study of radiotherapy plus CTLA-4 blockade in lung cancer. On the study more broadly: Objective responses were observed in about 17% of patients, and disease control was achieved by about 30%. Study-wide points: Per reports, early blood T cell clone dynamics, plus interferon-beta, forecast response most strongly. An expansion of tumor-derived TCR clones occurred in blood after radiotherapy plus ipilimumab.

The data were produced by immunoSEQ multiplex PCR, yet TCRdb's version contains in-frame clones alone and is incomplete. The sample lists 95,000 to 150,000 clones, about nine tenths seen once, with 6.9% in the top ten. Receiving focal radiation plus CTLA-4 blockade with ipilimumab were patients who had chemo-refractory metastatic non-small-cell lung cancer. A word on this clone: Its target is unknown.

The CDR3 is made up of 16 amino acids. The germline V and J ends were trimmed by 1 base and 3 bases, with 13 bases remaining between them. Germline loops: CDR1 LNHDA, CDR2 SQIVND (reference sequence). Sequenced material: peripheral blood, taken from a patient treated with radiotherapy plus ipilimumab. This rearrangement joins TRBV19 to TRBJ1-3; D is perhaps TRBD1 (5 bases). The origin of this receptor is a human donor with non-small cell lung cancer that progressed on radiotherapy plus ipilimumab. The CDR3 DNA sequence: TGTGCCAGTAGTATAGGTTCGGGGCAGCGTGGAAACACCATATATTTT. The encoded protein is CASSIGSGQRGNTIYF.